This section outlines one T cell receptor (beta chain) sequence together with its context. The data were obtained in a study of blood T cell repertoires in COVID-19. Study as a whole: Material from acute and convalescent COVID-19 was sourced from the United States, Italy and Spain.

This table comes from immunoSEQ multiplex PCR, and its TCRdb copy is limited to in-frame clones, with some not included. The sample shows approximately 94,000 clones, about 80% of them seen only once. The TCR was taken from an older woman with acute or convalescent COVID-19. Sequenced material: peripheral blood.

The CDR3 nucleotides read TGTGCCAGCAGCTTATGGGGGACAGGGCCCAACACCGGGGAGCTGTTTTTT. Residues: CASSLWGTGPNTGELFF. The chain recombines TRBV7-8 with TRBJ2-2; the match to TRBD1 covers 9 bases. The germline V gene has CDR1 SGHVS and CDR2 FQNEAQ. The CDR3 has 17 amino acids. Trimming removed 2 bases from V and 2 bases from J; junction bases left unmatched: 6.